This T cell receptor (beta chain) was identified during a study of blood T cell repertoires in COVID-19. Study in general: Some COVID-19 samples were acute and others convalescent; all came from the United States, Italy and Spain. The cDNA or gDNA used as material had been derived from T cells, B-cell-depleted T cells, or PBMCs.

Methods used by the authors: Cell counts per sample came from amplifying reference gene primers. Some clones are missing from TCRdb's copy, which holds only in-frame ones; the method was immunoSEQ multiplex PCR. V and J calls and clone size are as listed in that table; D and trimming were resolved from the DNA. The sample yields about 75,000 clones, 90% seen once. Germline V gives CDR1 LNHDA, CDR2 SQIVND (reference sequence). The CDR3 consists of 14 residues. V lost 7 bases to trimming and J lost 2 bases, with 14 bases between them. This TCR derives from a human donor in a cohort sampled during active COVID-19. The chain combines TRBV19 with TRBJ1-1; D perhaps matches TRBD1 (5 bases). The sequenced sample consisted of peripheral blood. CDR3 nucleotide sequence: TGTGCCAGTACTATCCAGGGAGGAAACACTGAAGCTTTCTTT. Translation gives CASTIQGGNTEAFF.